In its sample, the clone carrying this T cell receptor (beta chain) was seen once. The antigen is not known. Sequenced by immunoSEQ multiplex PCR; TCRdb stores in-frame clones only, minus some. The sample contains 70,000 to 90,000 clones, more than 75% of which appear only once. The data were taken from a study of radiotherapy plus CTLA-4 blockade in lung cancer. CDR3 length: 15 residues. Trimming left V 0 bases short and J 0 bases short, with 7 bases between. Germline-derived CDR1 and CDR2 are SGHRS and YFSETQ. Study results and caveats: Early blood T cell clone dynamics, with interferon-beta, were reported to best predict response.

Patients in the study, people with chemo-refractory metastatic non-small-cell lung cancer, received focal radiation plus ipilimumab CTLA-4 blockade. This receptor was obtained from a human donor with non-small cell lung cancer who had stable disease on radiotherapy plus ipilimumab. This chain joins TRBV5-1 and TRBJ2-1; D call uncertain. The sequences come from peripheral blood, collected from a patient treated with radiotherapy plus ipilimumab. CDR3 protein: CASSLGQSSYNEQFF. CDR3 in DNA: TGCGCCAGCAGCTTGGGACAAAGCTCCTACAATGAGCAGTTCTTC.